The next 7 T cell receptor beta chains were all read from a single sample in a study of control samples from healthy donors and cancer patients. Using immunoSEQ multiplex PCR, the repertoire was profiled, and TCRdb retains in-frame clones only, with some absent. The table includes about 60,000 clones, 65% to 90% detected once. The source material was blood. These receptors all come from a man aged 35 to 55 in good health.

This sequence joins TRBV11-2 and TRBJ2-2; D possibly corresponds to TRBD1 (6 bases). CDR3 size: 15 residues. Trimming pared 3 bases from V and 7 bases from J, leaving 15 bases between. From germline, CDR1 is SGHAT and CDR2 FQNNGV. In DNA form, the CDR3 reads TGTGCCAGCAGCTTTAATACAGGGTCCAGCGGGGAGCTGTTTTTT. The encoded protein is CASSFNTGSSGELFF.

The chain is built from TRBV4-2 and TRBJ1-3; D gene ambiguous. The CDR3 length is 16 residues. Trimming pared 0 bases from V and 0 bases from J, leaving 9 bases between. CDR1 and CDR2 (germline): LGHNA, YNFKEQ. CDR3 bases: TGTGCCAGCAGCCAAGATCTAGCAGTCTCTGGAAACACCATATATTTT. It yields the protein CASSQDLAVSGNTIYF.

This clone was seen only once. The genes are TRBV6-2 or TRBV6-3 and TRBJ2-7, with 7 bases lining up with TRBD1. From germline, CDR1 is MNHEY and CDR2 SVGEGT. Losses at the gene ends were 6 bases for V and 4 bases for J; bases not matched to a gene: 6. The CDR3 has 13 amino acids. Here the CDR3 DNA reads TGTGCCAGCAGCCCCGGGACAGATTACGAGCAGTACTTC. Translated: CASSPGTDYEQYF.

Within the sample, this clone is medium-sized. The chain's CDR3 is CASSWDRDYGYTF. In DNA form, the CDR3 reads TGTGCCAGCAGTTGGGACAGGGACTATGGCTACACCTTC. The chain is built from TRBV12-3 or TRBV12-4 and TRBJ1-2; 9 nucleotides line up with TRBD1. J was trimmed by 3 bases and V by 4 bases; bases with no gene match: 0. This CDR3 has 13 amino acids.

This clone was recorded a few times. The genes are TRBV7-3 and TRBJ1-1, with a weak D call TRBD1 (6 bases). Germline V gene data show CDR1 as SGHTA and CDR2 as FQGTGA. V lost 5 bases, J lost 4 bases, and 11 bases lay in between. The CDR3 runs 13 residues. The CDR3 region has the DNA TGTGCCAGCAGCGCCAACAGGGCCACTGAAGCTTTCTTT. Its translation: CASSANRATEAFF. The full variable domain, its missing parts supplied by reference TRBV7-3 and TRBJ1-1, is GAGVSQTPSNKVTEKGKYVELRCDPISGHTALYWYRQSLGQGPEFLIYFQGTGAADDSGLPNDRFFAVRPEGSVSTLKIQRTERGDSAVYLCASSANRATEAFFGQGTRLTVV.

The chain is built from TRBV6-5 and TRBJ1-2; 9 nucleotides line up with TRBD1. This CDR3 is 14 amino acids long. J was trimmed by 6 bases and V by 2 bases; bases with no gene match: 4. The germline CDR1 and CDR2 sequences are MNHEY and SVGAGI. CDR3 nucleotide sequence: TGTGCCAGCAGTTACGCCTGGACAGGGGATGGCTACACCTTC. It encodes CASSYAWTGDGYTF.

The chain is built from TRBV5-1 and TRBJ1-1; possibly TRBD1 for D (5 bases). The V gene's germline CDR1 is SGHRS and CDR2 YFSETQ. Trimming took off 2 bases at V and 2 bases at J, with 16 bases between the two ends. The CDR3 is 16 residues long. The CDR3 bases are TGCGCCAGCAGCTTCGGGGTGGGACGGATTAACACTGAAGCTTTCTTT. Protein: CASSFGVGRINTEAFF.